The rows below give T cell receptor beta chains drawn from one sample of a study of blood T cell repertoires in COVID-19. Data came from immunoSEQ multiplex PCR; TCRdb stores just in-frame clones and leaves some out. The sample gives about 240,000 clones, approximately 86% of which show up once; more than 5.5% is in the top ten. Sequences were obtained from peripheral blood. These receptors originate from a human donor in a cohort sampled during active COVID-19. Each CDR3 is given with its conserved first and last residue.

V	J	CDR3
TRBV12-1	TRBJ2-3	CASSPPPRGTDTQYF
TRBV27	TRBJ1-2	CASSLKGAGYGYTF
TRBV7-2	TRBJ1-1	CASSGEVGAQDTEAFF
TRBV5-1	TRBJ1-2	CASSLGQGYSNYGYTF
TRBV19	TRBJ2-1	CASTPASGLEQFF
TRBV7-3	TRBJ1-1	CASSLGTNTEAFF
TRBV18	TRBJ1-2	CASSPPIRDTNYGYTF
TRBV28	TRBJ1-3	CASSLWGSTNSGNTIYF
TRBV27	TRBJ2-5	CASSSKGETQYF
TRBV29-1	TRBJ1-1	CSVQGFGTEAFF
TRBV11-3	TRBJ2-1	CASSLLAGANEQFF
TRBV5-4	TRBJ2-7	CASSLKGGVYEQYF
TRBV7-2	TRBJ1-1	CASRDLRLLGAEAFF
TRBV11-3	TRBJ2-3	CASSPDSGTDTQYF
TRBV14	TRBJ2-7	CASSYQGASSYEQYF
TRBV5-4	TRBJ2-2	CASSEERGGAGELFF